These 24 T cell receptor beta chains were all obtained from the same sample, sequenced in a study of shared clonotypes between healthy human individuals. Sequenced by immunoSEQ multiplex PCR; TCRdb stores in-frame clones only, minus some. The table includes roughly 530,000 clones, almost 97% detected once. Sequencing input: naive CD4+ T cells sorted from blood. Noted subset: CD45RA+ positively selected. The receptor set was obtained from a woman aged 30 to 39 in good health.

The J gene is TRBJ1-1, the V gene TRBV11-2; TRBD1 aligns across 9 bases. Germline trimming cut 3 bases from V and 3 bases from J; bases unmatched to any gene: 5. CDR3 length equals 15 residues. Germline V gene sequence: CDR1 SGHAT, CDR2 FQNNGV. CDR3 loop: CASSFPGTGYTEAFF. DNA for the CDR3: TGTGCCAGCAGCTTTCCCGGGACAGGGTACACTGAAGCTTTCTTT.

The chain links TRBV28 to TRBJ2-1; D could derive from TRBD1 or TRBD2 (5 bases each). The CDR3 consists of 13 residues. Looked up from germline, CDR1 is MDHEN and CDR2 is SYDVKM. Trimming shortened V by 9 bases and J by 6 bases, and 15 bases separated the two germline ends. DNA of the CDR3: TGTGCCAGTCGGGGCAAGAACTCCAATGAGCAGTTCTTC. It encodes CASRGKNSNEQFF.

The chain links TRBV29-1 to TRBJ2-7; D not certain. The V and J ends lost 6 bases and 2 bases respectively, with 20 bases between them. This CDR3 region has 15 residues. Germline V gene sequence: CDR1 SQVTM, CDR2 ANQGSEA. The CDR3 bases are TGCAGCGTAAGCCTAGATAGGCGCCCCCCCTACGAGCAGTACTTC. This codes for CSVSLDRRPPYEQYF.

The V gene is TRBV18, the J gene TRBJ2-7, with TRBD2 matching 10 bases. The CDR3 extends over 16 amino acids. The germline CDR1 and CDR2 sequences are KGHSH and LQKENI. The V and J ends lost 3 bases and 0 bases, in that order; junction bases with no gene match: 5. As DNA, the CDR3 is TGTGCCAGCTCACCCGAGACTAGCGGGCTCTCCTACGAGCAGTACTTC. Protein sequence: CASSPETSGLSYEQYF.

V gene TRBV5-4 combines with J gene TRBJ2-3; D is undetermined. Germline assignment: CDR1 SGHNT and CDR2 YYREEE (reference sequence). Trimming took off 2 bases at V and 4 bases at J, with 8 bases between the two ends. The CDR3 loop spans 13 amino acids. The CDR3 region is CASSFTLADTQYF. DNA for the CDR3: TGTGCCAGCAGCTTCACGCTCGCAGATACGCAGTATTTT.

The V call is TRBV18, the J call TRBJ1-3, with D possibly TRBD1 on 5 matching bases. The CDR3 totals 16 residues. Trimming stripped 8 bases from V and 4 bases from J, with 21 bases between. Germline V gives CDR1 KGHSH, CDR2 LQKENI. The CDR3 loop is CASADPAGQVGNTIYF. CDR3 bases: TGTGCCAGCGCCGACCCTGCGGGGCAGGTGGGAAACACCATATATTTT.

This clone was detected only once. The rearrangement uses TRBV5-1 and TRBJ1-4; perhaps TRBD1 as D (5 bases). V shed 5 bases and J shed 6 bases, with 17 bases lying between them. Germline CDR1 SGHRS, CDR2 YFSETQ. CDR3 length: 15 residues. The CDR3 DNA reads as TGCGCCAGCAGGCCCCGGGCGAGGGGCGATGAAAAACTGTTTTTT. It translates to CASRPRARGDEKLFF.

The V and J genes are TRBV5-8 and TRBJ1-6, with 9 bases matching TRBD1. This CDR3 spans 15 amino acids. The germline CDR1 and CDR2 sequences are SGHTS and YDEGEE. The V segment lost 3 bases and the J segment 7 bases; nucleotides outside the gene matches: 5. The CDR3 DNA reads TGTGCCAGCAGCTACCCGGGACAGGGAAATTCACCCCTCCACTTT. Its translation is CASSYPGQGNSPLHF.

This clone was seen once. The CDR3 is CATGDRDTEAFF. CDR3 in DNA: TGTGCCACTGGGGACAGAGACACTGAAGCTTTCTTT. This sequence joins TRBV19 and TRBJ1-1, with 7 bases fitting TRBD1. This CDR3 region has 12 residues. Looked up from germline, CDR1 is LNHDA and CDR2 is SQIVND (reference sequence). V gave up 10 bases and J gave up 3 bases; unmatched junction bases: 5.

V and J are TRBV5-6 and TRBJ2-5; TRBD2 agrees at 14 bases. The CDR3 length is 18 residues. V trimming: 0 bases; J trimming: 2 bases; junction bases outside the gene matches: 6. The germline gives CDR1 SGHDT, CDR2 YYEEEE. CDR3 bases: TGTGCCAGCAGCTTGGGACTAGCGGGAGGGCCGGGGCAAGAGACCCAGTACTTC. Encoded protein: CASSLGLAGGPGQETQYF.

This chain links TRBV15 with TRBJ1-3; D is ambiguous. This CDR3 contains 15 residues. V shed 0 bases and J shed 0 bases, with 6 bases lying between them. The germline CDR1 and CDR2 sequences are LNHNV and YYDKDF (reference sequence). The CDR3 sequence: CATSRDRSSGNTIYF. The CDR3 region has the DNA TGTGCCACCAGCAGAGACAGGAGCTCTGGAAACACCATATATTTT. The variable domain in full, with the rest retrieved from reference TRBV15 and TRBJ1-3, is DAMVIQNPRYQVTQFGKPVTLSCSQTLNHNVMYWYQQKSSQAPKLLFHYYDKDFNNEADTPDNFQSRRPNTSFCFLDIRSPGLGDTAMYLCATSRDRSSGNTIYFGEGSWLTVV.

The CDR3 region has the DNA TGCGCCAGCAGCTTGGGTGCGGGAGCCACCGGGGAGCTGTTTTTT. Residues: CASSLGAGATGELFF. This chain joins TRBV5-1 and TRBJ2-2; TRBD2 agrees at 7 bases. The CDR3 consists of 15 residues. The V gene's germline CDR1 is SGHRS and CDR2 YFSETQ. V was pared by 0 bases and J by 4 bases, with 3 bases of the junction left unmatched.

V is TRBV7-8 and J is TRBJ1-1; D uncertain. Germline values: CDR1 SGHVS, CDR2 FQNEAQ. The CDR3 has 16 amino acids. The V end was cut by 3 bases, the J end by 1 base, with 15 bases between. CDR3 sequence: CASSLLSGQSNTEAFF. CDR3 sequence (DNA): TGTGCCAGCAGCTTGCTGTCGGGTCAATCGAACACTGAAGCTTTCTTT.

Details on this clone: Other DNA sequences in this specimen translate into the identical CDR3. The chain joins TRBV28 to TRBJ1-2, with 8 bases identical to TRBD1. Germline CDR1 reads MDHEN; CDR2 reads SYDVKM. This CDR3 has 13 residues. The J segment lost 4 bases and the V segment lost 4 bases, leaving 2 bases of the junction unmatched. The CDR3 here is CASSSGQGYGYTF. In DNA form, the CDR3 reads TGTGCCAGCAGTTCCGGACAGGGCTATGGCTACACCTTC.

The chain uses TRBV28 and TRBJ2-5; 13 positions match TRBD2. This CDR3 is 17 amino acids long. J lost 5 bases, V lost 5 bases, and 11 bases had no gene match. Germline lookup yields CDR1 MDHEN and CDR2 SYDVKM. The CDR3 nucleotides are TGTGCCAGCAGTGCGGCGGGAGGACTAGCGGGAGAGGAGACCCAGTACTTC. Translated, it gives CASSAAGGLAGEETQYF.

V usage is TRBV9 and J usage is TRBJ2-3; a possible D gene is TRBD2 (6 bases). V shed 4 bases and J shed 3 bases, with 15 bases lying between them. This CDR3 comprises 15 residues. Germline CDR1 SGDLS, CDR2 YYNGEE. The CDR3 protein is CASSRYLGGTDTQYF. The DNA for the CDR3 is TGTGCCAGCAGCAGGTATCTAGGAGGGACAGATACGCAGTATTTT. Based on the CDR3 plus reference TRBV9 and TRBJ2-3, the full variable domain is DSGVTQTPKHLITATGQRVTLRCSPRSGDLSVYWYQQSLDQGLQFLIQYYNGEERAKGNILERFSAQQFPDLHSELNLSSLELGDSALYFCASSRYLGGTDTQYFGPGTRLTVL.

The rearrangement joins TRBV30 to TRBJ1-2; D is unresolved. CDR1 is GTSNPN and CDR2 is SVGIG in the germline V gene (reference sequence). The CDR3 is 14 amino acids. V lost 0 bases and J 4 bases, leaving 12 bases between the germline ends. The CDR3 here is CAWSVLGQPYGYTF. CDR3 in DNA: TGTGCCTGGAGTGTACTAGGGCAGCCCTATGGCTACACCTTC.

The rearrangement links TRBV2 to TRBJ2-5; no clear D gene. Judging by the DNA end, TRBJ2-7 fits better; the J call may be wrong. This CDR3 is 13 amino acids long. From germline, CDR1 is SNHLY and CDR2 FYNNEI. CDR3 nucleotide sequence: TGTGCCAGCCGTTTCGAACCTTACTACGAGCAGTACTTC. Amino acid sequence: CASRFEPYYEQYF.

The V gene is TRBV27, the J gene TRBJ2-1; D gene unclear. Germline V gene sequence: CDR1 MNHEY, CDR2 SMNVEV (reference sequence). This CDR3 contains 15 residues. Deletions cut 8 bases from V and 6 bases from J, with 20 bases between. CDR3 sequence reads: CASGGIGAISNEQFF. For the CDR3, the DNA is TGTGCCAGCGGTGGTATAGGAGCAATCAGCAATGAGCAGTTCTTC.

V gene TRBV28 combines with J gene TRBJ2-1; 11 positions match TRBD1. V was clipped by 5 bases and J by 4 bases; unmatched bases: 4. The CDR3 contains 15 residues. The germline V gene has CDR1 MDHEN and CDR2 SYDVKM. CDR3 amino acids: CASSTGTGGYNEQFF. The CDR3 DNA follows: TGTGCCAGCAGTACCGGGACAGGGGGATACAATGAGCAGTTCTTC.

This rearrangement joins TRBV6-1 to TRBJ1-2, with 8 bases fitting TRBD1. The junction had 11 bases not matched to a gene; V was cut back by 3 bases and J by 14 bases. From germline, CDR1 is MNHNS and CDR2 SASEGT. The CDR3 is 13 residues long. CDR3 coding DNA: TGTGCCAGCAGTGACGGACAGGGTACCCCGTATACCTTC. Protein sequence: CASSDGQGTPYTF.

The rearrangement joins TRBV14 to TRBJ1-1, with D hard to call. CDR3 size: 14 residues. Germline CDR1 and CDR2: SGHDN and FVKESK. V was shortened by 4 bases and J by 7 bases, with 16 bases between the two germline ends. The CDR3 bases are TGTGCCAGCAGCCCCTTTCCGTTCGCAGGTGAAGCTTTCTTT. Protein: CASSPFPFAGEAFF.

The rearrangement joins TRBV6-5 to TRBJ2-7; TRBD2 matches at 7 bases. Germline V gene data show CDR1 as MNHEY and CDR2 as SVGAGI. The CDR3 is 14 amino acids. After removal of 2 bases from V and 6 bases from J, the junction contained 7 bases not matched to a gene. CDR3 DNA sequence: TGTGCCAGCAGTTACGGCGGGAGTTGGGGCGAGCAGTACTTC. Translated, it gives CASSYGGSWGEQYF.

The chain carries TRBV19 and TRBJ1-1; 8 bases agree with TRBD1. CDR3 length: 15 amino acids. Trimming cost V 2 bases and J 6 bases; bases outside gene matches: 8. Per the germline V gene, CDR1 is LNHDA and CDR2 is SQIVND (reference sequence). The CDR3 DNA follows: TGTGCCAGTAGTATAAAGGACAGGGATTTTGCTGAAGCTTTCTTT. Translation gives CASSIKDRDFAEAFF.